The clone carrying this T cell receptor (beta chain) was recorded many times. The antigen remains undetermined. Both iRepertoire HTBI primers and Arm-PCR of CDR3 regions were used to build the TCR beta libraries. TCRdb re-called the multiplex PCR reads with MiXCR, one entry per CDR3 protein. The table has around 330,000 distinct CDR3 sequences, roughly 18% seen once. The CDR3 runs to 17 residues. V was clipped by 5 bases and J by 4 bases; unmatched bases: 10. Germline V lookup: CDR1 LGHDT, CDR2 YNNKEL (reference sequence). Time point reported: newly diagnosed GD, antithyroid drugs for less than 3 months. Construction of the TCR library relied on RNA isolated from PBMCs. Diagnosing Graves' disease relied on the American Thyroid Association guidelines. The patient group derived from an endocrinology department in Xi'an, China. This sample was taken from a study of regulatory T cells in long-lasting Graves disease.

Study-wide findings and caveats: Thyroid tissue went unstudied; only peripheral blood was examined. Sample size, which was small, may have reduced accuracy.

Source: peripheral blood mononuclear cells (PBMCs), taken at new diagnosis, from a patient treated with antithyroid drugs. This clonotype originated in a female donor with Graves disease. The V and J genes are TRBV3-1 and TRBJ2-3, with TRBD2 matching over 12 bases. CDR3 DNA sequence: TGTGCCAGCAGCTCCCTGACTAGCGGGAGCTCCCCAGATACGCAGTATTTT. This sequence encodes CASSSLTSGSSPDTQYF.